This T cell receptor beta chain appears in the sequencing data of a study of early T cells in non-severe SARS-CoV-2 infection. MiXCR, applied by TCRdb to the 5' RACE reads, yields one record per CDR3 protein. The profile shows about 97,000 distinct CDR3 sequences, 9.5% to 12% of them singletons. The receptor comes from an adult who was a healthcare worker with PCR-confirmed SARS-CoV-2 infection or an uninfected control (not recorded which). This material consisted of whole blood, taken at baseline.

The CDR3 loop is CASMGELNTEAFF. As DNA, the CDR3 is TGTGCCAGCATGGGAGAATTGAACACTGAAGCTTTCTTT. This rearrangement joins TRBV6-1 to TRBJ1-1; D is undetermined. The germline V gene encodes CDR1 MNHNS and CDR2 SASEGT. The CDR3 is made up of 13 amino acids. Trimming stripped 7 bases from V and 0 bases from J, with 9 bases between.